The rows below give T cell receptor beta chains drawn from one sample of a study of blood T cells in healthy people across ages. TCRdb re-derived calls from the 5' RACE reads in MiXCR, one entry per CDR3 protein. Among 540,000 or so distinct CDR3 sequences listed, 40% to 50% were seen once. Material: blood. The origin of the receptors is a man aged 80 or over in good health. Both conserved end residues are part of each CDR3. A D gene is named only where the DNA matches it firmly. Only some rows state a clone size, as once, few, many or a class for expanded clones.

clone size: NA
J gene: TRBJ2-5
D gene: NA
CDR3 length: 14
V gene: TRBV20-1
CDR3 DNA: TGCAGTGCTAGTTTAGGGTATAATAAAGAGACCCAGTACTTC
CDR3 protein: CSASLGYNKETQYF

clone size: NA
J gene: TRBJ2-2
D gene: NA
CDR3 length: 14
V gene: TRBV7-2
CDR3 DNA: TGTGCCAGCAGCTCCGTTCCCTACACCGGGGAGCTGTTTTTT
CDR3 protein: CASSSVPYTGELFF

clone size: NA
J gene: TRBJ1-1
D gene: NA
CDR3 length: 11
V gene: TRBV2
CDR3 DNA: TGTGCCAGCCAAAAGAACACTGAAGCTTTCTTT
CDR3 protein: CASQKNTEAFF

clone size: NA
J gene: TRBJ2-1
D gene: NA
CDR3 length: 10
V gene: TRBV29-1
CDR3 DNA: TGCAGCGTTGCAGTCAATGAGCAGTTCTTC
CDR3 protein: CSVAVNEQFF

clone size: NA
J gene: TRBJ2-5
D gene: NA
CDR3 length: 12
V gene: TRBV21-1
CDR3 DNA: TGTGCCAGCAGCAAACAGGGCTTCGCCCAGTACTTC
CDR3 protein: CASSKQGFAQYF

clone size: NA
J gene: TRBJ1-1
D gene: TRBD1
CDR3 length: 15
V gene: TRBV29-1
CDR3 DNA: TGCAGCGTTGAGGGACAGGGGGGTGGAGGCACTGAAGCTTTCTTT
CDR3 protein: CSVEGQGGGGTEAFF

clone size: NA
J gene: TRBJ2-1
D gene: TRBD1
CDR3 length: 18
V gene: TRBV4-3
CDR3 DNA: TGCGCCAGCAGCCAAACCCCCCTCCGACAGGGGCCCTACAATGAGCAGTTCTTC
CDR3 protein: CASSQTPLRQGPYNEQFF

clone size: few
J gene: TRBJ2-2
D gene: NA
CDR3 length: 15
V gene: TRBV2
CDR3 DNA: TGTGCCAGCAGTGAGAGGGGAACGGGCACCGGGGAGCTGTTTTTT
CDR3 protein: CASSERGTGTGELFF

clone size: NA
J gene: TRBJ2-7
D gene: NA
CDR3 length: 14
V gene: TRBV11-2
CDR3 DNA: TGTGCCAGCAGCATCCGGACAGTCTCCTACGAGCAGTACTTC
CDR3 protein: CASSIRTVSYEQYF

clone size: once
J gene: TRBJ2-1
D gene: NA
CDR3 length: 13
V gene: TRBV5-1
CDR3 DNA: TGCGCCAGCAGCCGGGACCTGACGGTGACCCAGTTCTTC
CDR3 protein: CASSRDLTVTQFF

clone size: few
J gene: TRBJ1-2
D gene: NA
CDR3 length: 13
V gene: TRBV12-3/TRBV12-4
CDR3 DNA: TGTGCCAGCAGTCCTCCGGGGCGTCATGGCTACACCTTC
CDR3 protein: CASSPPGRHGYTF

clone size: few
J gene: TRBJ2-1
D gene: NA
CDR3 length: 12
V gene: TRBV3-1
CDR3 DNA: TGTGCCAGCAGCCAAGGCCCTACTGAGCAGTTCTTC
CDR3 protein: CASSQGPTEQFF

clone size: few
J gene: TRBJ2-7
D gene: TRBD2
CDR3 length: 15
V gene: TRBV4-3
CDR3 DNA: TGCGCCAGCAGCCAAGATCGAGGTAGCGGGGGGCGACAGTACTTC
CDR3 protein: CASSQDRGSGGRQYF

clone size: few
J gene: TRBJ2-1
D gene: NA
CDR3 length: 16
V gene: TRBV9
CDR3 DNA: TGTGCCAGCAGCCCCGGGGGGCAGAGCTCCTACAATGAGCAGTTCTTC
CDR3 protein: CASSPGGQSSYNEQFF

clone size: few
J gene: TRBJ1-2
D gene: NA
CDR3 length: 13
V gene: TRBV20-1
CDR3 DNA: TGCAGTGCTAGTGGAGGGTCGGGCTATGGCTACACCTTC
CDR3 protein: CSASGGSGYGYTF

clone size: NA
J gene: TRBJ2-2
D gene: NA
CDR3 length: 16
V gene: TRBV4-2
CDR3 DNA: TGTGCCAGCAGCCAAGATGGCGTACGGATCACCGGGGAGCTGTTTTTT
CDR3 protein: CASSQDGVRITGELFF

clone size: NA
J gene: TRBJ2-1
D gene: TRBD2
CDR3 length: 17
V gene: TRBV7-3
CDR3 DNA: TGTGCCAGCAGCTTATGGGCGGGAGGGGACTCCTACAATGAGCAGTTCTTC
CDR3 protein: CASSLWAGGDSYNEQFF

clone size: few
J gene: TRBJ2-3
D gene: NA
CDR3 length: 15
V gene: TRBV29-1
CDR3 DNA: TGCAGCGTCCCCCCTGGGGGCGGCCACACAGATACGCAGTATTTT
CDR3 protein: CSVPPGGGHTDTQYF

clone size: NA
J gene: TRBJ2-1
D gene: NA
CDR3 length: 13
V gene: TRBV9
CDR3 DNA: NA
CDR3 protein: CASSVGAGTRKFF

clone size: NA
J gene: TRBJ2-1
D gene: TRBD1
CDR3 length: 15
V gene: TRBV29-1
CDR3 DNA: TGCAGCGTTGAACTCCGGGACAGGGGGCCCAATGAGCAGTTCTTC
CDR3 protein: CSVELRDRGPNEQFF

clone size: NA
J gene: TRBJ2-3
D gene: NA
CDR3 length: 13
V gene: TRBV20-1
CDR3 DNA: TGCAGTGCTAGAACAGGCCCCACAGATACGCAGTATTTT
CDR3 protein: CSARTGPTDTQYF

clone size: NA
J gene: TRBJ2-7
D gene: NA
CDR3 length: 13
V gene: TRBV7-8
CDR3 DNA: TGTGCCAACAGCTTTAGCTCGGTGTACGAGCAGTACTTC
CDR3 protein: CANSFSSVYEQYF

clone size: NA
J gene: TRBJ2-1
D gene: TRBD2
CDR3 length: 16
V gene: TRBV6-2/TRBV6-3
CDR3 DNA: TGTGCCAGCAGTTCCCCAGCCGGGACTAGCGGGTGGGAGCAGTTCTTC
CDR3 protein: CASSSPAGTSGWEQFF

clone size: NA
J gene: TRBJ2-7
D gene: NA
CDR3 length: 15
V gene: TRBV7-9
CDR3 DNA: TGTGCCAGCAGCGCTAGCCGGGACGGCCACTACGAGCAGTACTTC
CDR3 protein: CASSASRDGHYEQYF

clone size: NA
J gene: TRBJ1-4
D gene: NA
CDR3 length: 13
V gene: TRBV29-1
CDR3 DNA: TGCAGCGTTGGACCCACAGGCAGTGAAAAACTGTTTTTT
CDR3 protein: CSVGPTGSEKLFF

clone size: NA
J gene: TRBJ2-1
D gene: NA
CDR3 length: 10
V gene: TRBV29-1
CDR3 DNA: TGCAGCGCGGGTGTGTATGAGCAGTTCTTC
CDR3 protein: CSAGVYEQFF

clone size: NA
J gene: TRBJ2-4
D gene: NA
CDR3 length: 16
V gene: TRBV5-1
CDR3 DNA: TGCGCCAGCAGCTCATCCCCAACAGGGCCTCAAAACATTCAGTACTTC
CDR3 protein: CASSSSPTGPQNIQYF

clone size: NA
J gene: TRBJ2-5
D gene: NA
CDR3 length: 15
V gene: TRBV20-1
CDR3 DNA: TGCAGTGCTAGAGATGGGGTCGGGGGGCGGGAGACCCAGTACTTC
CDR3 protein: CSARDGVGGRETQYF

clone size: few
J gene: TRBJ2-3
D gene: NA
CDR3 length: 16
V gene: TRBV12-3/TRBV12-4
CDR3 DNA: TGTGCCAGCCAACCTGGAGTGGGAATCGGTGGAGATACGCAGTATTTT
CDR3 protein: CASQPGVGIGGDTQYF

clone size: NA
J gene: TRBJ1-3
D gene: NA
CDR3 length: 16
V gene: TRBV9
CDR3 DNA: TGTGCCAGCAGCGTAAATACAATCGGAAATGGAAACACCATATATTTT
CDR3 protein: CASSVNTIGNGNTIYF

clone size: few
J gene: TRBJ1-2
D gene: NA
CDR3 length: 14
V gene: TRBV5-7
CDR3 DNA: TGTGCCAGCAGCTTGTCGGAGGGACTCTATGGCTACACCTTC
CDR3 protein: CASSLSEGLYGYTF

clone size: NA
J gene: TRBJ2-1
D gene: NA
CDR3 length: 14
V gene: TRBV15
CDR3 DNA: TGTGCCACCAGCAGAGATTTTAGTCTTTACGAGCAGTTCTTC
CDR3 protein: CATSRDFSLYEQFF

clone size: NA
J gene: TRBJ1-2
D gene: NA
CDR3 length: 12
V gene: TRBV18
CDR3 DNA: TGTGCCAGCTCACCAAACGACTATGGCTACACCTTC
CDR3 protein: CASSPNDYGYTF

clone size: few
J gene: TRBJ2-7
D gene: NA
CDR3 length: 17
V gene: TRBV20-1
CDR3 DNA: TGCAGTGCTAGTCCGGGTACGCCGAGGGCTGGAACCTACGAGCAGTACTTC
CDR3 protein: CSASPGTPRAGTYEQYF

clone size: NA
J gene: TRBJ2-3
D gene: TRBD2
CDR3 length: 16
V gene: TRBV9
CDR3 DNA: TGTGCCAGCGTTCCCTCGGCTAGCGGGGGGTGGGATACGCAGTATTTT
CDR3 protein: CASVPSASGGWDTQYF

clone size: NA
J gene: TRBJ2-3
D gene: TRBD2
CDR3 length: 16
V gene: TRBV7-9
CDR3 DNA: TGTGCCAGCAGCCCCAACGAGGCGGGGGAAACAGATACGCAGTATTTT
CDR3 protein: CASSPNEAGETDTQYF

clone size: NA
J gene: TRBJ2-2
D gene: NA
CDR3 length: 15
V gene: TRBV29-1
CDR3 DNA: TGCAGCGTTCGCCCCGGGACCATTACAACCGGGGAGCTGTTTTTT
CDR3 protein: CSVRPGTITTGELFF

clone size: NA
J gene: TRBJ2-3
D gene: NA
CDR3 length: 16
V gene: TRBV11-1
CDR3 DNA: TGTGCCAGCAGCTTAACTTCAGGGACTAGCACAGATACGCAGTATTTT
CDR3 protein: CASSLTSGTSTDTQYF

clone size: few
J gene: TRBJ2-1
D gene: NA
CDR3 length: 11
V gene: TRBV20-1
CDR3 DNA: TGCAGTGCTCTGACAGTAAGAAGACAGTTCTTC
CDR3 protein: CSALTVRRQFF

clone size: few
J gene: TRBJ2-1
D gene: NA
CDR3 length: 14
V gene: TRBV10-3
CDR3 DNA: TGTGCCATCACCCCGGGAGGAGGGGGCCATGAGCAGTTCTTC
CDR3 protein: CAITPGGGGHEQFF

clone size: few
J gene: TRBJ2-5
D gene: NA
CDR3 length: 15
V gene: TRBV4-3
CDR3 DNA: TGCGCCAGCAGCCAAGAGGCGCGGTGGCAAGAGACCCAGTACTTC
CDR3 protein: CASSQEARWQETQYF

clone size: NA
J gene: TRBJ2-1
D gene: TRBD2
CDR3 length: 15
V gene: TRBV20-1
CDR3 DNA: TGCAGTGCTTTCCAATTAGCGGGAGTAAGGGATGAGCAGTTCTTC
CDR3 protein: CSAFQLAGVRDEQFF

clone size: NA
J gene: TRBJ1-1
D gene: NA
CDR3 length: 12
V gene: TRBV12-5
CDR3 DNA: TGTGCTAGTGGTTCCAGGGGCACTGAAGCTTTCTTT
CDR3 protein: CASGSRGTEAFF

clone size: NA
J gene: TRBJ2-1
D gene: TRBD2
CDR3 length: 16
V gene: TRBV20-1
CDR3 DNA: TGCAGTGCGACGGGGGTAGCGGGAGGCTGGGTCAATGAGCAGTTCTTC
CDR3 protein: CSATGVAGGWVNEQFF

clone size: NA
J gene: TRBJ2-7
D gene: NA
CDR3 length: 12
V gene: TRBV30
CDR3 DNA: TGTGCCTGGAGTCCCAAGGGAGACGAGCAGTACTTC
CDR3 protein: CAWSPKGDEQYF

clone size: NA
J gene: TRBJ2-1
D gene: TRBD2
CDR3 length: 17
V gene: TRBV7-3
CDR3 DNA: TGTGCCAGCAGCTTTAAAGGCGGGGGACCCTTCGATGGTGAGCAGTTCTTC
CDR3 protein: CASSFKGGGPFDGEQFF

clone size: many
J gene: TRBJ2-1
D gene: NA
CDR3 length: 11
V gene: TRBV29-1
CDR3 DNA: TGCAGCGGTGGGTCCTACAATGAGCAGTTCTTC
CDR3 protein: CSGGSYNEQFF

clone size: NA
J gene: TRBJ2-1
D gene: TRBD2
CDR3 length: 15
V gene: TRBV7-3
CDR3 DNA: TGTGCCAGCAGCCACAGCGGGAGTGGTTACAATGAGCAGTTCTTC
CDR3 protein: CASSHSGSGYNEQFF

clone size: NA
J gene: TRBJ2-5
D gene: TRBD1
CDR3 length: 15
V gene: TRBV28
CDR3 DNA: TGTGCCAGCAGTCGGGACAGGGGACTTCGGGAGACCCAGTACTTC
CDR3 protein: CASSRDRGLRETQYF

clone size: once
J gene: TRBJ2-7
D gene: NA
CDR3 length: 14
V gene: TRBV5-1
CDR3 DNA: TGCGCCAGCAGCCCGGTGGGGGATCCGGTCAAGCAGTACTTC
CDR3 protein: CASSPVGDPVKQYF

clone size: once
J gene: TRBJ1-1
D gene: NA
CDR3 length: 12
V gene: TRBV10-3
CDR3 DNA: TGTGCCATCAGAAGCTTGAACACTGAAGCTTTCTTT
CDR3 protein: CAIRSLNTEAFF

clone size: few
J gene: TRBJ2-6
D gene: NA
CDR3 length: 12
V gene: TRBV20-1
CDR3 DNA: TGCAGTGCCCGGACCCGGGCCAACGTCCTGACTTTC
CDR3 protein: CSARTRANVLTF

clone size: few
J gene: TRBJ2-7
D gene: NA
CDR3 length: 13
V gene: TRBV10-3
CDR3 DNA: TGTGCCATCAGTGGGGGACCCCTGTACGAGCAGTACTTC
CDR3 protein: CAISGGPLYEQYF